This TCR beta chain was captured in a study of cytomegalovirus exposure and HLA in healthy donors. Points from the study as a whole: An analysis that was carried out later associated some 17,000 TCR beta sequences with HLA alleles at 0.05 false discovery rate.

Of note for this clone: What it binds is unknown.

Per the germline V gene, CDR1 is MNHEY and CDR2 is SVGAGI. The CDR3 spans 13 residues. The ends were cut back, 8 bases at V and 0 bases at J, with 11 bases in the middle. With 60 Vbeta and 13 Jbeta primers, the PCR was carried out. TCRdb's copy holds only in-frame clones and misses some; the assay was immunoSEQ multiplex PCR. The sample includes approximately 300,000 clones, 80% of them seen just once. This TCR derives from a girl aged 2 to 10 in good health and CMV-seronegative. The sequenced material came from PBMCs. The rearrangement uses TRBV6-5 and TRBJ2-7; no firm D call. The CDR3 nucleotides read TGTGCCAGCGGGCTCTCTGGCTCCTACGAGCAGTACTTC. Translation: CASGLSGSYEQYF.